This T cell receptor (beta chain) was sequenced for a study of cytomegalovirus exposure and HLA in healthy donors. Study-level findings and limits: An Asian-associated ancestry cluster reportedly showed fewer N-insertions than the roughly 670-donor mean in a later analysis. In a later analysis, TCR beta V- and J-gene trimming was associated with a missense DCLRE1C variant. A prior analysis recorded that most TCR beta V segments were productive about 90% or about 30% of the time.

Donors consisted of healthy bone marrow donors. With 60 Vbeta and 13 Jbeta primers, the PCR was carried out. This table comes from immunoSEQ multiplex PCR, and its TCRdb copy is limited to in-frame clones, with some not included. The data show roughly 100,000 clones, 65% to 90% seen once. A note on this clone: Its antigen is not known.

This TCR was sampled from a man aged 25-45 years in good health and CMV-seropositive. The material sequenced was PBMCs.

CDR3 sequence (DNA): TGTGCCAGCAGCGCTCTAGACCCCGGGACAGGGGGCTGGGACACTGAAGCTTTCTTT. It translates to CASSALDPGTGGWDTEAFF. The chain joins TRBV9 to TRBJ1-1; 12 bases fit TRBD1. CDR1 is SGDLS, CDR2 YYNGEE, per germline. V dropped 3 bases and J dropped 3; count of bases not matched to a gene: 15. This CDR3 region has 19 residues.